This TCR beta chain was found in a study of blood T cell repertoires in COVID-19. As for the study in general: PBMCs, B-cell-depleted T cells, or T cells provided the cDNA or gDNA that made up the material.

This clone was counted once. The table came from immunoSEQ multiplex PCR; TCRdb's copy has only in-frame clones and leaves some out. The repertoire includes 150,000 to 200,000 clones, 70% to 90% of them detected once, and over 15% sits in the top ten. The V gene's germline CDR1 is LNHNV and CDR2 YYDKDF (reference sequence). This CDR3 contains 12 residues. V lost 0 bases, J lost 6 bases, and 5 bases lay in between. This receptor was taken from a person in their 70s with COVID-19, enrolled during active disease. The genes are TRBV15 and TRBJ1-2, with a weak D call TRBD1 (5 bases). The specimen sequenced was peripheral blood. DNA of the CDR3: TGTGCCACCAGCAGAGACAGGGATGGCTACACCTTC. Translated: CATSRDRDGYTF. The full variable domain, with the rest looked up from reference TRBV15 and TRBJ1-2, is DAMVIQNPRYQVTQFGKPVTLSCSQTLNHNVMYWYQQKSSQAPKLLFHYYDKDFNNEADTPDNFQSRRPNTSFCFLDIRSPGLGDTAMYLCATSRDRDGYTFGSGTRLTVV.